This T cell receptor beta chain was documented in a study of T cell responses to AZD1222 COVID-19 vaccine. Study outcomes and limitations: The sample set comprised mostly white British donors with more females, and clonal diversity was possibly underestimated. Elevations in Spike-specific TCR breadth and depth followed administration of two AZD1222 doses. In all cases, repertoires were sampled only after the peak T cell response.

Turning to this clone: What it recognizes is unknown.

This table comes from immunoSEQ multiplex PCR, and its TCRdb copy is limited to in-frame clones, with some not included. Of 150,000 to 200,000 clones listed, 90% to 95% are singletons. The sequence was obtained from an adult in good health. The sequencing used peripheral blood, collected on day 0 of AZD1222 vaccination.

CDR3: CASMTSTGLGGNEQFF. CDR3 sequence (DNA): TGTGCCAGTATGACGTCGACCGGCCTGGGGGGCAATGAGCAGTTCTTC. This chain connects TRBV19 to TRBJ2-1, with a possible D match to TRBD2 (6 bases). The ends were cut back, 7 bases at V and 6 bases at J, with 22 bases in the middle. CDR1 is LNHDA, CDR2 SQIVND, per germline (reference sequence). The CDR3 runs to 16 residues.